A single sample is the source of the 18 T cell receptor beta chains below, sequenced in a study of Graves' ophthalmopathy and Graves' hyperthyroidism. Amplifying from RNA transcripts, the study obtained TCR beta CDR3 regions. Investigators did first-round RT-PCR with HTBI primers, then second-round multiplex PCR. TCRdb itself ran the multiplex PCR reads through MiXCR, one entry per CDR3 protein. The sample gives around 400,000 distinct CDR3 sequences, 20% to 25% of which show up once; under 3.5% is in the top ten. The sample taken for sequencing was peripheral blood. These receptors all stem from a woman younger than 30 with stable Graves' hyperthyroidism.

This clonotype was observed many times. As DNA, the CDR3 is TGTGCCAGCAGTGAATATCCGAGCACTAATAAGCCGGAGACCCAGTACTTC. It specifies CASSEYPSTNKPETQYF. The rearrangement joins TRBV25-1 to TRBJ2-5; D remains unclear. This CDR3 comprises 17 residues. Germline CDR1 MGHDK, CDR2 SYGVNS. V lost 0 bases to trimming and J lost 5 bases, with 19 bases between them.

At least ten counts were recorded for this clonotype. CDR3 sequence reads: CASSLTQGGSNQPQHF. The CDR3 nucleotides are TGCGCCAGCAGCCTTACACAGGGGGGAAGCAATCAGCCCCAGCATTTT. This chain uses TRBV4-1 with TRBJ1-5, with 8 nucleotides matching TRBD1. The CDR3 runs 16 residues. V gave up 4 bases and J gave up 1 base; unmatched junction bases: 6. Germline CDR1 is MGHRA and CDR2 is YSYEKL.

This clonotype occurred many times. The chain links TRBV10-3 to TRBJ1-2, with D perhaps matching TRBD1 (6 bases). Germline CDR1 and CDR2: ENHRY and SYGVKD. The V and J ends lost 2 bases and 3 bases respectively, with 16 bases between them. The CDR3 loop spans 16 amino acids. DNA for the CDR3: TGTGCCATCAGTGAGATGAAGACAGGCTCGTACTATGGCTACACCTTC. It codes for CAISEMKTGSYYGYTF.

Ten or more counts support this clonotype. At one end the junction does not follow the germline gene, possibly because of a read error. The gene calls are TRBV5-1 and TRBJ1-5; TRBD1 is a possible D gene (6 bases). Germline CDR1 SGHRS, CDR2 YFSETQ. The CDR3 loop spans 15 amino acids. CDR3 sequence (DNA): TGTGCCAGCAGTTTAGGGGGGGATAGCAATCAGCCCCAGCATTTT. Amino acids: CASSLGGDSNQPQHF.

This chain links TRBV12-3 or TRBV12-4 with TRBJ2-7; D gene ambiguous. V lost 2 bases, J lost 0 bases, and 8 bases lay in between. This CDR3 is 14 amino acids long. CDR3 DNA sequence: TGTGCCAGCAGTTTATTCCAGGACTCCTACGAGCAGTACTTC. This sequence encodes CASSLFQDSYEQYF.

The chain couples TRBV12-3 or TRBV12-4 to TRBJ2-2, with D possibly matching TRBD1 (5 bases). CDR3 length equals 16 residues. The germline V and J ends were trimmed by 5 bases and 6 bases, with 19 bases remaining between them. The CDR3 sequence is CASSRPATGIPGELFF. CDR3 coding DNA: TGTGCCAGCAGTCGCCCTGCCACAGGAATACCCGGGGAGCTGTTTTTT.

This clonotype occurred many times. The DNA for the CDR3 is TGCAGCGTTGTGGGCAGGGTGAACACTGAAGCTTTCTTT. It specifies CSVVGRVNTEAFF. The chain couples TRBV29-1 to TRBJ1-1; the D gene is possibly TRBD1 (5 bases). This CDR3 spans 13 amino acids. Germline V gene lookup returns CDR1 SQVTM and CDR2 ANQGSEA. V lost 4 bases and J 0 bases, leaving 9 bases between the germline ends.

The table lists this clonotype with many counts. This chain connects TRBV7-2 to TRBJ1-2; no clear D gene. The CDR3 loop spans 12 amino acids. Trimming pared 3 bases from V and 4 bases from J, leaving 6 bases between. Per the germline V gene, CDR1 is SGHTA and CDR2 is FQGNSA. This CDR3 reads CASSFNPYGYTF. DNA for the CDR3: TGTGCCAGCAGCTTCAATCCCTATGGCTACACCTTC. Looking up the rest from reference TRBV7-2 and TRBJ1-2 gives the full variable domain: GAGVSQSPSNKVTEKGKDVELRCDPISGHTALYWYRQSLGQGLEFLIYFQGNSAPDKSGLPSDRFSAERTGGSVSTLTIQRTQQEDSAVYLCASSFNPYGYTFGSGTRLTVV.

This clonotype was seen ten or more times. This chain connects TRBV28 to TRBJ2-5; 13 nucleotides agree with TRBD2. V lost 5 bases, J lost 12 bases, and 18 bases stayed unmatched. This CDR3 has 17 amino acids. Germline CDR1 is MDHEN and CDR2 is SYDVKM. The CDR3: CASSRFYTATSGGGEYF. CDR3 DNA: TGTGCCAGCAGTCGATTCTACACCGCCACTAGCGGGGGGGGAGAGTACTTC.

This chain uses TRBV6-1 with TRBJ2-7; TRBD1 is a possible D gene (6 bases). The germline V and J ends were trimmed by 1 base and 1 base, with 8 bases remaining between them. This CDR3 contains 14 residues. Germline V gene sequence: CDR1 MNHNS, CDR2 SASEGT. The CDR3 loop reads CASSEVGASYEQYF. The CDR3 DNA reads TGTGCCAGCAGTGAAGTGGGGGCGTCCTACGAGCAGTACTTC.

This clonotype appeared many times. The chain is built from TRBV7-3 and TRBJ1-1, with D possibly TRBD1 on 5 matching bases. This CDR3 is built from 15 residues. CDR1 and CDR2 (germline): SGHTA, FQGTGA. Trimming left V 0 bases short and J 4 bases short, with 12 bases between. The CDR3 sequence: CASSLTSGGATEAFF. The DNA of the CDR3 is TGTGCCAGCAGCTTAACGTCGGGGGGTGCCACTGAAGCTTTCTTT.

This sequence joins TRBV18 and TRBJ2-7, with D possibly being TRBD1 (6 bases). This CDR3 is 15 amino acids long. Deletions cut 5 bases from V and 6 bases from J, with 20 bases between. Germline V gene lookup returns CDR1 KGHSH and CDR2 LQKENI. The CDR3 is CASSSSGDPRSEQYF. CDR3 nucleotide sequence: TGTGCCAGCTCATCGTCAGGGGACCCTAGATCCGAGCAGTACTTC.

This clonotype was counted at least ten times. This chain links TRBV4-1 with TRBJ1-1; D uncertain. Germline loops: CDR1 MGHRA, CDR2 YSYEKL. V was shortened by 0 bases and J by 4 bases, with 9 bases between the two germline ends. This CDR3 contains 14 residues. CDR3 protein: CASSQDLWGTEAFF. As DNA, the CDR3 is TGCGCCAGCAGCCAAGACCTCTGGGGCACTGAAGCTTTCTTT.

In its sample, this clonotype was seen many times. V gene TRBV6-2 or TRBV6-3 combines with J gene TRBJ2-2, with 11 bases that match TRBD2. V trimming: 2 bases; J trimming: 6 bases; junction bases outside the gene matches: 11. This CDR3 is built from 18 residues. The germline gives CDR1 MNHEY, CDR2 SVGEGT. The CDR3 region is CASSYPGLAEAGAGELFF. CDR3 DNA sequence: TGTGCCAGCAGTTACCCGGGACTAGCGGAGGCGGGGGCCGGGGAGCTGTTTTTT.

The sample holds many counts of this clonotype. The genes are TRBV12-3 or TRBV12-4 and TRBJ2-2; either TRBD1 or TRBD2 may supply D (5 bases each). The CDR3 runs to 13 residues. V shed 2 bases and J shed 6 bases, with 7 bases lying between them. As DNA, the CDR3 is TGTGCCAGCAGTTTACAGGGACCCGGGGAGCTGTTTTTT. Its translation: CASSLQGPGELFF.

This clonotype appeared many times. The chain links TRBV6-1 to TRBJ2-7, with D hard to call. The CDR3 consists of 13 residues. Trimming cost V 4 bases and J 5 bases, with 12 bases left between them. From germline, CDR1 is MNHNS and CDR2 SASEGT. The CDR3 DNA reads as TGTGCCAGCAGTGTTTTACAGATGAACGAGCAGTACTTC. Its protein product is CASSVLQMNEQYF.

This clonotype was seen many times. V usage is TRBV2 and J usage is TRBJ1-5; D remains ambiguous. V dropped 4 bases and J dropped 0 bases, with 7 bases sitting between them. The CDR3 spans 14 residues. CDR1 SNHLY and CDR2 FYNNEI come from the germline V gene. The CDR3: CASSGGHSNQPQHF. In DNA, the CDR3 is TGTGCCAGCAGTGGAGGGCATAGCAATCAGCCCCAGCATTTT.

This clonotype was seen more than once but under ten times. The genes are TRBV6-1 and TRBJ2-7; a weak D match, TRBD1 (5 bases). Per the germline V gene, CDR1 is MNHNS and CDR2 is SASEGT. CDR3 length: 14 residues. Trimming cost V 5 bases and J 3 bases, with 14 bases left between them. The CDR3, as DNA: TGTGCCAGCAGTCGAATCGACAGCGTCTACGAGCAGTACTTC. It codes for CASSRIDSVYEQYF.